The entry that follows covers one T cell receptor (beta chain) sequence. What it binds is not known. This entry is derived from a study of cytomegalovirus exposure and HLA in healthy donors. V gave up 3 bases and J gave up 6 bases, with 6 bases separating them. Germline CDR1 is MDHEN and CDR2 is SYDVKM. The CDR3 sequence is 12 residues long. Findings of the study overall: The listing of 150 or so TCR beta chains classed them as cytomegalovirus-associated.

A multiplex PCR was run with 60 Vbeta primers and 13 Jbeta primers. TCRdb's table, derived via immunoSEQ multiplex PCR, lists solely in-frame clones and lacks some. The sample contains 150,000 to 200,000 clones, roughly 78% of which appear only once. The clonotype was recovered from a woman in her 50s in good health and CMV-seropositive. The chain uses TRBV28 and TRBJ2-1; no clear D gene. Material: PBMCs. The CDR3 DNA sequence: TGTGCCAGCAGTTTCAACTCCAATGAGCAGTTCTTC. It specifies CASSFNSNEQFF.